This entry lists 25 T cell receptor beta chains sequenced from one sample in a study of blood T cells in healthy people across ages. Using a J-beta primer mix together with a sample-barcoded 5' primer, a second PCR was run for roughly 7 to 11 cycles. TCRdb itself ran the 5' RACE reads through MiXCR, one entry per CDR3 protein. The table records about 1.8 million distinct CDR3 sequences, around half of them present only once. The sample comprised blood. Every receptor here comes from a woman aged 40 to 50 in good health.

The chain recombines TRBV20-1 with TRBJ1-5; weak D call: TRBD1 (5 bases). Germline V CDR1 and CDR2: DFQATT, SNEGSKA (reference sequence). The CDR3 runs to 13 residues. The germline V and J ends were trimmed by 4 bases and 9 bases, with 16 bases remaining between them. The CDR3 nucleotides are TGCAGTGCTATTTACGGGGCCGACGGGCCCCAGCATTTT. This translates into CSAIYGADGPQHF.

This clonotype was detected many times. The chain has TRBV10-3 and TRBJ2-3; 9 bases agree with TRBD2. Germline-derived CDR1 and CDR2 are ENHRY and SYGVKD. V lost 2 bases, J lost 5 bases, and 14 bases stayed unmatched. The CDR3 runs to 18 residues. CDR3 nucleotide sequence: TGTGCCATCAGTGAGAGAGGCGGGGGGGCCACCTTTGGAGATACGCAGTATTTT. Its translation: CAISERGGGATFGDTQYF.

Comments on this clonotype: One end of the junction fails to match germline, which may point to a read error. The J gene is TRBJ2-5, the V gene TRBV7-7; 14 bases line up with TRBD2. The germline gives CDR1 SSHAT, CDR2 FNYEAQ (reference sequence). There are 18 residues in the CDR3. The CDR3, as DNA: TGTGCTAGCAGCACCGCGGGACTAGCGGGGGCTGCCCAAGAGACCCAGTACTTC. This sequence encodes CASSTAGLAGAAQETQYF. The entire variable domain, with the rest obtained from reference TRBV7-7 and TRBJ2-5, is as follows: GAGVSQSPRYKVTKRGQDVTLRCDPISSHATLYWYQQALGQGPEFLTYFNYEAQPDKSGLPSDRFSAERPEGSISTLTIQRTEQRDSAMYRCASSTAGLAGAAQETQYFGPGTRLLVL.

The chain has TRBV10-2 and TRBJ1-2; weak D call: TRBD1 (6 bases). Germline-derived CDR1 and CDR2 are WSHSY and SAAADI. The CDR3 is made up of 15 amino acids. Deletions cut 4 bases from V and 2 bases from J, with 14 bases between. The CDR3 region has the DNA TGCGCCAGCAGTGTCAGTACAGGGATCAACTATGGCTACACCTTC. Translating gives CASSVSTGINYGYTF.

Details on this clonotype: Sequence at one end of the junction differs from germline and may be a read error. The genes are TRBV29-1 and TRBJ1-2; D gene unclear. Germline lookup yields CDR1 SQVTM and CDR2 ANQGSEA. The length of the CDR3 is 11 residues. The CDR3 coding sequence is TGCAACGTTGAAACGGGGTACGGCTACACCTTC. Translated, it gives CNVETGYGYTF.

The chain has TRBV15 and TRBJ2-2, with 8 positions matching TRBD2. Germline V CDR1 and CDR2: LNHNV, YYDKDF (reference sequence). Trimming removed 3 bases from V and 1 base from J; junction bases left unmatched: 10. The CDR3 covers 18 residues. The CDR3 loop is CATSRTGTGGMNTGELFF. The CDR3 nucleotides are TGTGCCACCAGCAGGACCGGGACGGGGGGGATGAACACCGGGGAGCTGTTTTTT.

The chain is built from TRBV5-1 and TRBJ2-3; the match to TRBD2 covers 13 bases. The CDR3 covers 17 residues. V dropped 0 bases and J dropped 2; count of bases not matched to a gene: 3. Per germline, CDR1 SGHRS and CDR2 YFSETQ. Written as DNA, the CDR3 is TGCGCCAGCAGCTTGGCCGGGACTAGCGGGAACACAGATACGCAGTATTTT. It encodes CASSLAGTSGNTDTQYF.

In this sample, this clonotype turned up a few times. This sequence joins TRBV20-1 and TRBJ2-3; no definite D call. Germline CDR1 is DFQATT and CDR2 is SNEGSKA (reference sequence). CDR3 length: 11 amino acids. Trimming took 3 bases from V and 3 from J, leaving 4 bases between them. The CDR3: CSASKTDTQYF. The CDR3 DNA is TGCAGTGCTAGCAAGACAGATACGCAGTATTTT.

The V call is TRBV20-1, the J call TRBJ2-3; possibly TRBD2 for D (7 bases). Deletions cut 6 bases from V and 1 base from J, with 17 bases between. The CDR3 is 15 residues long. Germline values: CDR1 DFQATT, CDR2 SNEGSKA (reference sequence). The CDR3 DNA is TGCAGTGCCCCTTCGAGGCGGGGGCGCACAGATACGCAGTATTTT. Encoded protein: CSAPSRRGRTDTQYF.

The V and J genes are TRBV11-1 and TRBJ1-2, with D hard to call. Germline V gene data show CDR1 as SGHAT and CDR2 as FQDESV (reference sequence). CDR3 length equals 16 residues. Trimming shortened V by 5 bases and J by 0 bases, and 16 bases separated the two germline ends. CDR3 protein: CASSASADGANYGYTF. CDR3 nucleotide sequence: TGTGCCAGCAGCGCCTCCGCGGACGGAGCTAACTATGGCTACACCTTC. Full variable domain (missing parts from reference TRBV11-1 and TRBJ1-2): EAEVAQSPRYKITEKSQAVAFWCDPISGHATLYWYRQILGQGPELLVQFQDESVVDDSQLPKDRFSAERLKGVDSTLKIQPAELGDSAMYLCASSASADGANYGYTFGSGTRLTVV.

This rearrangement joins TRBV29-1 to TRBJ2-7; 7 bases are a match to TRBD1. Germline V lookup: CDR1 SQVTM, CDR2 ANQGSEA. V lost 8 bases, J lost 2 bases, and 12 bases stayed unmatched. The CDR3 is 14 residues long. The CDR3 sequence is CSHPAGTATYEQYF. Written as DNA, the CDR3 is TGCAGCCACCCTGCTGGGACAGCAACCTACGAGCAGTACTTC.

The chain uses TRBV13 and TRBJ2-2; D may match TRBD1 or TRBD2 (5 bases each). Trimming stripped 7 bases from V and 5 bases from J, with 14 bases between. The CDR3 has 14 amino acids. The germline V gene has CDR1 PRHDT and CDR2 FYEKMQ (reference sequence). The CDR3 DNA reads as TGTGCCAGCATGATGGGGGTCGGAACCGGGGAGCTGTTTTTT. Translating it yields CASMMGVGTGELFF.

This clonotype appeared a single time. This chain connects TRBV27 to TRBJ2-1; D is uncertain. CDR1 MNHEY and CDR2 SMNVEV come from the germline V gene (reference sequence). The CDR3 consists of 16 residues. Trimming removed 2 bases from V and 1 base from J, with 12 bases in between. CDR3 nucleotides: TGTGCCAGCAGTTTAGAACAGCCAACTTCCTACAATGAGCAGTTCTTC. As protein: CASSLEQPTSYNEQFF.

This clonotype appeared once. This chain uses TRBV6-5 with TRBJ2-6, with D perhaps TRBD1 (6 bases). The CDR3 covers 16 residues. V shed 5 bases and J shed 4 bases, with 15 bases lying between them. Germline V gene lookup returns CDR1 MNHEY and CDR2 SVGAGI. Here the CDR3 reads CASSQRQGTGANVLTF. Here the CDR3 DNA reads TGTGCCAGCAGTCAACGCCAGGGGACCGGGGCCAACGTCCTGACTTTC.

The chain uses TRBV6-5 and TRBJ2-7; 7 bases align to TRBD1. This CDR3 is built from 13 residues. Trimming cost V 8 bases and J 2 bases; bases outside gene matches: 6. Germline CDR1 MNHEY, CDR2 SVGAGI. The CDR3 spells CASGRDRTYEQYF. CDR3 nucleotide sequence: TGTGCCAGCGGACGGGACAGAACCTACGAGCAGTACTTC.

Note on this clonotype: A clone one base away is much larger, so this may be a read error. The chain combines TRBV6-2 or TRBV6-3 with TRBJ2-4; D might be TRBD2 (6 bases). The germline gives CDR1 MNHEY, CDR2 SVGEGT. The length of the CDR3 is 14 residues. The CDR3 sequence: CASSGGLSKSIQYF. CDR3 DNA: TGTGCCAGCAGCGGCGGACTATCTAAAAGCATTCAGTACTTC.

The V call is TRBV11-2, the J call TRBJ2-6; no clear D gene. V was clipped by 4 bases and J by 0 bases, with 10 bases between them. Germline V gene lookup returns CDR1 SGHAT and CDR2 FQNNGV. There are 16 residues in the CDR3. CDR3 protein: CASSSPLLSGANVLTF. The DNA for the CDR3 is TGTGCCAGCAGCTCCCCACTTCTCTCTGGGGCCAACGTCCTGACTTTC.

This rearrangement joins TRBV10-3 to TRBJ1-5; D not resolved. The CDR3 covers 12 residues. Trimming removed 6 bases at V and 0 bases at J, with 3 bases between. Germline CDR1 ENHRY, CDR2 SYGVKD. Here the CDR3 reads CAISDSNQPQHF. For the CDR3, the DNA is TGTGCCATCAGCGATAGCAATCAGCCCCAGCATTTT.

As DNA, the CDR3 is TGCAGCGTTGAAAGGCCTAGCGGGGGGGCCCAAGAGACCCAGTACTTC. Residues: CSVERPSGGAQETQYF. V is TRBV29-1 and J is TRBJ2-5; the match to TRBD2 covers 12 bases. Germline trimming cut 2 bases from V and 1 base from J; bases unmatched to any gene: 5. This CDR3 is 16 amino acids long. Per the germline V gene, CDR1 is SQVTM and CDR2 is ANQGSEA.

This chain links TRBV4-1 with TRBJ2-5, with TRBD2 identical over 8 bases. The V segment lost 0 bases and the J segment 5 bases; nucleotides outside the gene matches: 8. The CDR3 runs 16 residues. In germline, CDR1 is MGHRA, CDR2 YSYEKL. Written as DNA, the CDR3 is TGCGCCAGCAGCCAAGATCAAGGACTAGCAAGTGAGACCCAGTACTTC. Translated, it gives CASSQDQGLASETQYF.

This sequence joins TRBV15 and TRBJ1-2; perhaps TRBD1 as D (5 bases). The CDR3 loop spans 13 amino acids. Germline loops: CDR1 LNHNV, CDR2 YYDKDF (reference sequence). V was shortened by 4 bases and J by 8 bases, with 14 bases between the two germline ends. CDR3 loop: CATSIKVGGGYTF. CDR3 DNA: TGTGCCACCAGCATCAAGGTTGGGGGAGGCTACACCTTC.

This clonotype is a singleton in its sample. The CDR3: CSAHKSGGVNNEQFF. The CDR3 DNA sequence: TGCAGTGCTCATAAAAGCGGGGGGGTTAACAATGAGCAGTTCTTC. The chain recombines TRBV20-1 with TRBJ2-1; TRBD2 matches at 10 bases. In germline, CDR1 is DFQATT, CDR2 SNEGSKA (reference sequence). CDR3 size: 15 residues. With V trimmed by 5 bases and J by 5 bases, 9 bases remained unmatched.

J is TRBJ1-6 and V is TRBV15; the D gene is possibly TRBD1 (5 bases). This CDR3 region has 17 residues. The germline gives CDR1 LNHNV, CDR2 YYDKDF (reference sequence). V was trimmed by 0 bases and J by 6 bases, leaving 15 bases between them. The CDR3 DNA follows: TGTGCCACCAGCAGAGATTCGAGAGGGGCGAGTAATTCACCCCTCCACTTT. Translated: CATSRDSRGASNSPLHF. Looking up the rest from reference TRBV15 and TRBJ1-6 gives the full variable domain: DAMVIQNPRYQVTQFGKPVTLSCSQTLNHNVMYWYQQKSSQAPKLLFHYYDKDFNNEADTPDNFQSRRPNTSFCFLDIRSPGLGDTAMYLCATSRDSRGASNSPLHFGNGTRLTVT.

The chain links TRBV6-5 to TRBJ2-1, with a weak D call TRBD1 (6 bases). The DNA end lines up better with TRBJ2-7; the J call may be wrong. Per the germline V gene, CDR1 is MNHEY and CDR2 is SVGAGI. This CDR3 spans 16 amino acids. In DNA form, the CDR3 reads TGTGCCAGCAGGGGGGCCTGGGTGGGCTCCTACAATGAGCAGTACTTC. Amino acid sequence: CASRGAWVGSYNEQYF.

The sample holds a few counts of this clonotype. V is TRBV7-2 and J is TRBJ1-2, with D possibly TRBD1 on 6 matching bases. Germline V gene lookup returns CDR1 SGHTA and CDR2 FQGNSA. V was clipped by 0 bases and J by 4 bases, with 15 bases between them. The CDR3 runs 16 residues. The CDR3 loop reads CASSLAPLDSTYGYTF. The CDR3 nucleotides are TGTGCCAGCAGCTTAGCGCCTCTGGACAGTACCTATGGCTACACCTTC.